The 6 T cell receptor beta chains below come from one sample, sequenced in a study of blood T cell repertoires in COVID-19. Here immunoSEQ multiplex PCR was the method, and the copy in TCRdb shows in-frame clones only, minus some. The sample yields more than 250,000 clones, around 89% seen once. Sample: PBMCs or T cells enriched from blood (not recorded which). Receptors were obtained from a woman aged 35 to 49 with acute COVID-19.

V gene TRBV7-9 combines with J gene TRBJ2-3; 8 bases agree with TRBD2. Germline trimming cut 7 bases from V and 2 bases from J; bases unmatched to any gene: 5. The CDR3 consists of 14 residues. Germline V gene lookup returns CDR1 SEHNR and CDR2 FQNEAQ (reference sequence). The CDR3 nucleotides read TGTGCCAGCATCAGACTAGCGAACACAGATACGCAGTATTTT. Its translation: CASIRLANTDTQYF.

V and J are TRBV27 and TRBJ2-1, with D possibly matching TRBD1 (5 bases). This CDR3 has 13 residues. V was pared by 3 bases and J by 5 bases, with 8 bases between. Looked up from germline, CDR1 is MNHEY and CDR2 is SMNVEV (reference sequence). CDR3 residues: CASSFPGNNEQFF. For the CDR3, the DNA is TGTGCCAGCAGTTTCCCAGGGAACAATGAGCAGTTCTTC.

The rearrangement links TRBV7-9 to TRBJ2-1, with 10 bases aligning to TRBD2. The V segment lost 4 bases and the J segment 3 bases; nucleotides outside the gene matches: 9. This CDR3 spans 17 amino acids. Germline CDR1 and CDR2: SEHNR and FQNEAQ (reference sequence). The CDR3 DNA is TGTGCCAGCAGCTACAAGCGGGAGGGTAATTACTACAATGAGCAGTTCTTC. Encoded protein: CASSYKREGNYYNEQFF.

The chain employs TRBV28 and TRBJ2-7; possibly TRBD1 for D (6 bases). The length of the CDR3 is 13 residues. V was trimmed by 5 bases and J by 3 bases, leaving 11 bases between them. CDR1 is MDHEN, CDR2 SYDVKM, per germline. In DNA, the CDR3 is TGTGCCAGCAGTAGACAGGCGATCTACGAGCAGTACTTC. Translated: CASSRQAIYEQYF.

This clone was seen only once. The chain uses TRBV6-2 or TRBV6-3 and TRBJ1-1; weak D call: TRBD1 (6 bases). This CDR3 spans 13 amino acids. Trimming stripped 2 bases from V and 12 bases from J, with 16 bases between. Germline V gene lookup returns CDR1 MNHEY and CDR2 SVGEGT. The CDR3 coding sequence is TGTGCCAGCAGTTACCCGGGGTATAGGGGGACTTTCTTT. It specifies CASSYPGYRGTFF.

This chain connects TRBV6-5 to TRBJ2-2; D perhaps matches TRBD1 (5 bases). CDR3 length: 16 residues. Deletions cut 0 bases from V and 2 bases from J, with 10 bases between. CDR1 is MNHEY and CDR2 is SVGAGI in the germline V gene. CDR3 sequence: CASSYSATVNTGELFF. The CDR3 region has the DNA TGTGCCAGCAGTTACTCGGCGACAGTTAACACCGGGGAGCTGTTTTTT.